The 16 T cell receptor beta chains in this list originate from one sample, sequenced in a study of cytomegalovirus exposure and HLA in healthy donors. Clones were read by immunoSEQ multiplex PCR, and TCRdb kept only the in-frame ones, dropping some. The sample includes tens of thousands of clones, approximately 93% of them seen just once. Sequenced material: PBMCs. The source of these receptors is a woman between 18 and 29 years old in good health and CMV-seropositive.

This chain connects TRBV28 to TRBJ2-3, with 10 bases that match TRBD1. CDR3 length equals 16 residues. J lost 5 bases, V lost 4 bases, and 9 bases had no gene match. Germline V gene sequence: CDR1 MDHEN, CDR2 SYDVKM. The CDR3 loop is CASSSPGQGIGDTQYF. In DNA, the CDR3 is TGTGCCAGCAGTTCCCCGGGACAGGGGATAGGAGATACGCAGTATTTT.

The chain uses TRBV28 and TRBJ1-2; D perhaps matches TRBD1 (6 bases). Between the trimmed V and J ends, which lost 5 bases and 6 bases, there was a span of 16 bases. This CDR3 has 14 amino acids. The V gene's germline CDR1 is MDHEN and CDR2 SYDVKM. The CDR3 spells CASSPLGGGHGYTF. The CDR3 region has the DNA TGTGCCAGCAGTCCGCTTGGGGGGGGGCATGGCTACACCTTC.

The V gene is TRBV18, the J gene TRBJ1-1; D not resolved. This CDR3 is 13 amino acids long. V was shortened by 0 bases and J by 0 bases, with 2 bases between the two germline ends. CDR1 and CDR2 from the germline V gene are KGHSH and LQKENI. CDR3 residues: CASSPPLNTEAFF. CDR3 nucleotide sequence: TGTGCCAGCTCACCACCCTTGAACACTGAAGCTTTCTTT.

This chain links TRBV27 with TRBJ1-1; 7 bases map to TRBD1. The V gene end was trimmed by 6 bases and the J gene end by 5 bases; junction bases not matched to a gene: 12. Germline lookup yields CDR1 MNHEY and CDR2 SMNVEV (reference sequence). The CDR3 contains 15 residues. The CDR3 is CASSLLGGRRTEAFF. The CDR3 nucleotides read TGTGCCAGCAGCCTTCTAGGGGGCCGGAGGACTGAAGCTTTCTTT.

CDR3 amino acids: CASSLGLAGEETQYF. In DNA, the CDR3 is TGTGCCAGCAGCTTGGGACTAGCGGGGGAAGAGACCCAGTACTTC. The chain couples TRBV5-4 to TRBJ2-5, with 12 bases that match TRBD2. Germline lookup yields CDR1 SGHNT and CDR2 YYREEE (reference sequence). Trimming cost V 0 bases and J 3 bases; bases outside gene matches: 0. This CDR3 is built from 15 residues.

The chain is built from TRBV5-6 and TRBJ1-2; 8 positions match TRBD1. This CDR3 contains 14 residues. With V trimmed by 3 bases and J by 5 bases, 6 bases remained unmatched. Per the germline V gene, CDR1 is SGHDT and CDR2 is YYEEEE. The CDR3, as DNA: TGTGCCAGCAGCTCCGCAGGGGGCTGGTATGGCTACACCTTC. This encodes CASSSAGGWYGYTF.

The chain links TRBV5-1 to TRBJ1-1; D is unresolved. Trimming left V 0 bases short and J 4 bases short, with 10 bases between. Germline CDR1 reads SGHRS; CDR2 reads YFSETQ. The CDR3 sequence is 14 residues long. CDR3 region: CASSLGSGVTEAFF. CDR3 nucleotide sequence: TGCGCCAGCAGCTTGGGGTCCGGGGTCACTGAAGCTTTCTTT.

CDR3: CATSRGAASNQPQHF. In nucleotides, the CDR3 is TGTGCCACCAGCAGAGGGGCAGCTAGCAATCAGCCCCAGCATTTT. This sequence joins TRBV15 and TRBJ1-5; no firm D call. V was trimmed by 1 base and J by 0 bases, leaving 7 bases between them. Germline loops: CDR1 LNHNV, CDR2 YYDKDF (reference sequence). CDR3 length: 15 residues.

The chain recombines TRBV7-3 with TRBJ2-1; weak D call: TRBD2 (5 bases). CDR3 length equals 17 residues. V was trimmed by 2 bases and J by 1 base, leaving 15 bases between them. Germline V gene data show CDR1 as SGHTA and CDR2 as FQGTGA. CDR3 sequence: CASSLGSRAGSYNEQFF. In nucleotides, the CDR3 is TGTGCCAGCAGCTTAGGTTCTCGGGCGGGTTCCTACAATGAGCAGTTCTTC. The whole variable domain, filled in from reference TRBV7-3 and TRBJ2-1, reads GAGVSQTPSNKVTEKGKYVELRCDPISGHTALYWYRQSLGQGPEFLIYFQGTGAADDSGLPNDRFFAVRPEGSVSTLKIQRTERGDSAVYLCASSLGSRAGSYNEQFFGPGTRLTVL.

The rearrangement uses TRBV28 and TRBJ2-1; D is possibly TRBD2 (6 bases). This CDR3 contains 15 residues. Trimming left V 6 bases short and J 5 bases short, with 17 bases between. Germline V lookup: CDR1 MDHEN, CDR2 SYDVKM. CDR3 protein: CASRAAWGENNEQFF. CDR3 bases: TGTGCCAGCAGGGCGGCGTGGGGGGAGAACAATGAGCAGTTCTTC.

This clone was found a few times. V is TRBV9 and J is TRBJ2-2; D not certain. This CDR3 has 14 residues. Germline-derived CDR1 and CDR2 are SGDLS and YYNGEE. The V gene lost 0 bases and the J gene lost 0 bases, with 3 bases spanning the gap. The CDR3, as DNA: TGTGCCAGCAGCGTAGGGCCGAACACCGGGGAGCTGTTTTTT. Translated: CASSVGPNTGELFF.

This chain joins TRBV5-1 and TRBJ1-1; 9 nucleotides align to TRBD1. CDR3 length: 14 amino acids. V was pared by 4 bases and J by 4 bases, with 5 bases of the junction left unmatched. The germline gives CDR1 SGHRS, CDR2 YFSETQ. The CDR3 loop reads CASSGTGTGTEAFF. In DNA form, the CDR3 reads TGCGCCAGCAGCGGGACAGGGACGGGCACTGAAGCTTTCTTT.

V gene TRBV5-1 combines with J gene TRBJ2-7; possibly TRBD2 for D (5 bases). Deletions cut 0 bases from V and 2 bases from J, with 12 bases between. CDR3 size: 15 residues. Looked up from germline, CDR1 is SGHRS and CDR2 is YFSETQ. This CDR3 is CASSLALSGTYEQYF. CDR3 DNA: TGCGCCAGCAGCTTGGCCTTGTCGGGAACCTACGAGCAGTACTTC.

The chain uses TRBV9 and TRBJ2-3; TRBD2 aligns across 14 bases. Germline V gene data show CDR1 as SGDLS and CDR2 as YYNGEE. CDR3 length equals 18 residues. V lost 0 bases and J lost 2; bases outside the gene matches: 5. The CDR3 DNA reads as TGTGCCAGCAGCGTAGAGGGACTAGCGGGGGTGAACACAGATACGCAGTATTTT. Amino acids: CASSVEGLAGVNTDTQYF.

This rearrangement joins TRBV4-2 to TRBJ2-5, with 9 positions matching TRBD1. The CDR3 is 16 residues long. Germline V gives CDR1 LGHNA, CDR2 YNFKEQ. Losses at the gene ends were 4 bases for V and 5 bases for J; bases not matched to a gene: 11. The CDR3 spells CASSLAGPGQGETQYF. The CDR3 coding sequence is TGTGCCAGCAGCCTGGCCGGTCCGGGACAGGGTGAGACCCAGTACTTC.

The rearrangement joins TRBV9 to TRBJ1-5, with D possibly TRBD1 on 6 matching bases. Germline V gene sequence: CDR1 SGDLS, CDR2 YYNGEE. The CDR3 sequence is 17 residues long. V lost 4 bases and J lost 0, with 17 bases in between. CDR3 in amino acids: CASSPTPGHDSNQPQHF. In DNA, the CDR3 is TGTGCCAGCAGCCCCACCCCGGGACACGATAGCAATCAGCCCCAGCATTTT.